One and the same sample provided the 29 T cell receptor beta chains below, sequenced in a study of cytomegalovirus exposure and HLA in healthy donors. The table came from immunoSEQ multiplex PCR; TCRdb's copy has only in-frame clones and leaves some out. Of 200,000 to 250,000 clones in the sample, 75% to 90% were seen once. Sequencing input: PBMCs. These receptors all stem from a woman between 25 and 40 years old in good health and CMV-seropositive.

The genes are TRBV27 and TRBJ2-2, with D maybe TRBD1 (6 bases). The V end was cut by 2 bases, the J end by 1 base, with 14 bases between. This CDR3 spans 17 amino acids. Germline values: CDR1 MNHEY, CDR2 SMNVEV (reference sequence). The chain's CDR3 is CASSLKGPGQNTGELFF. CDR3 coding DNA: TGTGCCAGCAGTTTAAAGGGACCGGGACAGAACACCGGGGAGCTGTTTTTT.

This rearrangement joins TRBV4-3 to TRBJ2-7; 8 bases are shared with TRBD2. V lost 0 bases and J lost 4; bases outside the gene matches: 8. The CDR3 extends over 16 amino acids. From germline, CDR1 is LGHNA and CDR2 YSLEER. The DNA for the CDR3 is TGCGCCAGCAGCCAAGATGAAACTAGCGGTCGATACGAGCAGTACTTC. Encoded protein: CASSQDETSGRYEQYF.

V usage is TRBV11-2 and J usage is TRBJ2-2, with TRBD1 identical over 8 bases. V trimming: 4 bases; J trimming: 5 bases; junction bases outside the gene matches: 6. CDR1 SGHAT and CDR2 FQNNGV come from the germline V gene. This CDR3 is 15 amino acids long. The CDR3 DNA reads TGTGCCAGCAGCTCCCAGGGGGCCAAAACCGGGGAGCTGTTTTTT. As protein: CASSSQGAKTGELFF.

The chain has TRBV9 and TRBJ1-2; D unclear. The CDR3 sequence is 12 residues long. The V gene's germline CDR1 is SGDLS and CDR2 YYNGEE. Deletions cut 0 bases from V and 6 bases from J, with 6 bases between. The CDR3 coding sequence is TGTGCCAGCAGCGTAGACAGTAATGGCTACACCTTC. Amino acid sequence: CASSVDSNGYTF.

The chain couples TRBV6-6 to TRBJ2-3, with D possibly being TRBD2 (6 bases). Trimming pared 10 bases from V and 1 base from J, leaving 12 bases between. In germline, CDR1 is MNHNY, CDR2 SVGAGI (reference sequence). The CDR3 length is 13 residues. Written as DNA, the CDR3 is TGTGCCACCAAGGAGGGTGGCACAGATACGCAGTATTTT. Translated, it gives CATKEGGTDTQYF.

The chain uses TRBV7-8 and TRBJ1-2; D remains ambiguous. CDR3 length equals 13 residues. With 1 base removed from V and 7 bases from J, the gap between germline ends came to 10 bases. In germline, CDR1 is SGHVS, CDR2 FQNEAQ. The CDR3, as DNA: TGTGCCAGCAGCTTAGGCCAGGTCGGTGGCTACACCTTC. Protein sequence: CASSLGQVGGYTF.

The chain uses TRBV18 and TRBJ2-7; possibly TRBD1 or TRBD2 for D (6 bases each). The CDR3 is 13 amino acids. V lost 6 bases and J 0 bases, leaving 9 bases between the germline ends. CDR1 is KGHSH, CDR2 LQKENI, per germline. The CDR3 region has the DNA TGTGCCAGCTCCGGGGGCTCCTCCTACGAGCAGTACTTC. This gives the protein CASSGGSSYEQYF.

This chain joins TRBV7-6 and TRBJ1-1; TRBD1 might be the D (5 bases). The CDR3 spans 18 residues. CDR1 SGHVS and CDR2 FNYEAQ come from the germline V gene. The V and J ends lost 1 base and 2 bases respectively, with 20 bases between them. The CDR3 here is CASSLDRDGHWLNTEAFF. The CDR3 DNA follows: TGTGCCAGCAGCTTAGATCGGGATGGACACTGGTTAAACACTGAAGCTTTCTTT.

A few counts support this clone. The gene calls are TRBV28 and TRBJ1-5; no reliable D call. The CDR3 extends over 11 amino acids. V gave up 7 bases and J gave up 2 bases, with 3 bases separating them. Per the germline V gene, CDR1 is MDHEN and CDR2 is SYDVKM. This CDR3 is CASNGNQPQHF. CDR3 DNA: TGTGCCAGCAACGGCAATCAGCCCCAGCATTTT.

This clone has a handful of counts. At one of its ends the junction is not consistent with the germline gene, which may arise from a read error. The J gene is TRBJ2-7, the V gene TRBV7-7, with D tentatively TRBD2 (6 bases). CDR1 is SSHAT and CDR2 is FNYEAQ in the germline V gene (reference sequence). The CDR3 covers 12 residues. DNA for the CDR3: TGTGCTAGCAGCGCGGGAAACAACGAGCAGTACTTC. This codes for CASSAGNNEQYF.

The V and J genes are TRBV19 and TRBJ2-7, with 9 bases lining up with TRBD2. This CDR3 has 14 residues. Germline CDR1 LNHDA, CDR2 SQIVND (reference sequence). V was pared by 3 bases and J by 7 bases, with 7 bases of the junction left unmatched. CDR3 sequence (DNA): TGTGCCAGTAGTATTTCTAGCGGGATGAGAGAGCAGTACTTC. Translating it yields CASSISSGMREQYF.

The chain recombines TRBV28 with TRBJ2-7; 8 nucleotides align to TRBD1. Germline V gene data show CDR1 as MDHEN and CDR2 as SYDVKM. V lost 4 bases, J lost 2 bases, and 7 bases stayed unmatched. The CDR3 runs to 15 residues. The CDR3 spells CASSSPGQEPYEQYF. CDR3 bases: TGTGCCAGCAGTTCCCCGGGACAGGAACCCTACGAGCAGTACTTC.

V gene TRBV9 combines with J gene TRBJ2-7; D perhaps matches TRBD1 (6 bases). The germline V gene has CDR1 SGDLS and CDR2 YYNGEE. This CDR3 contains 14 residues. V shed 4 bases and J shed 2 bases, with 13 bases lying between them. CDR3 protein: CASSPRDIPYEQYF. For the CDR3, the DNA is TGTGCCAGCAGCCCCCGGGACATCCCCTACGAGCAGTACTTC.

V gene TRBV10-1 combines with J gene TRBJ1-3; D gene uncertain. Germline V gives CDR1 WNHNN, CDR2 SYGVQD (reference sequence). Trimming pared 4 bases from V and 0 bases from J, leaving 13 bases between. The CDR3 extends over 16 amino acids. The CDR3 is CASSAVRRASGNTIYF. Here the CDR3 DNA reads TGCGCCAGCAGTGCGGTACGAAGGGCCTCTGGAAACACCATATATTTT.

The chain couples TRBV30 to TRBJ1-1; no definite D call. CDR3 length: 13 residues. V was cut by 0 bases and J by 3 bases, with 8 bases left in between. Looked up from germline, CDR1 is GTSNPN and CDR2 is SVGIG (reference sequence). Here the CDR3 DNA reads TGTGCCTGGAGTGTTTTGATCTACACTGAAGCTTTCTTT. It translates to CAWSVLIYTEAFF.

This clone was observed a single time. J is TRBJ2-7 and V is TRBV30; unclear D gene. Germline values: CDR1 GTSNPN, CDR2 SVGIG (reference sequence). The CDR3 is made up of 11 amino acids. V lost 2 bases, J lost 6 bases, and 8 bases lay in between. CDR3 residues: CAWSLGSEQYF. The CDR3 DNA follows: TGTGCCTGGAGTTTGGGCTCCGAGCAGTACTTC. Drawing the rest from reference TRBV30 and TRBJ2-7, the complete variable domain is SQTIHQWPATLVQPVGSPLSLECTVEGTSNPNLYWYRQAAGRGLQLLFYSVGIGQISSEVPQNLSASRPQDRQFILSSKKLLLSDSGFYLCAWSLGSEQYFGPGTRLTVT.

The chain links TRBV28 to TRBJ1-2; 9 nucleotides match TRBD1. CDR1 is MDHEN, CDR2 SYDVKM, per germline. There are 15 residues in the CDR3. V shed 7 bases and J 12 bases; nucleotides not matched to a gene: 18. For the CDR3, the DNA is TGTGCCAGCACCAGTTCGATTCCCGGGACAGGGTTCAACACCTTC. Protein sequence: CASTSSIPGTGFNTF.

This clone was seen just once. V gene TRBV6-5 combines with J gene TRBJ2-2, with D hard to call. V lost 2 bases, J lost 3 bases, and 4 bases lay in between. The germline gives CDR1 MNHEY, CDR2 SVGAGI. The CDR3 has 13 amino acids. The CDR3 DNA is TGTGCCAGCAGTTACGCGTACACCGGGGAGCTGTTTTTT. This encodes CASSYAYTGELFF.

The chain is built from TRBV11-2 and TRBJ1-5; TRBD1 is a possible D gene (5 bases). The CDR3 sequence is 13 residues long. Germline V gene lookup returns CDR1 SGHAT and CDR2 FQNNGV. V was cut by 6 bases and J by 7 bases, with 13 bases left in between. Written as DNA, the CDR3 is TGTGCCAGCAGTTGGACTGGGGGGCAGCCCCAGCATTTT. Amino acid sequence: CASSWTGGQPQHF.

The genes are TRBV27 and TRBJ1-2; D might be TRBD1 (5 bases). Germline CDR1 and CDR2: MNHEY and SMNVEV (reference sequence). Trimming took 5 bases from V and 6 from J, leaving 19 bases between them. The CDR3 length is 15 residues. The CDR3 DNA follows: TGTGCCAGCAGTACAACCCACGCAGGGTACGATGGCTACACCTTC. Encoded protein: CASSTTHAGYDGYTF.

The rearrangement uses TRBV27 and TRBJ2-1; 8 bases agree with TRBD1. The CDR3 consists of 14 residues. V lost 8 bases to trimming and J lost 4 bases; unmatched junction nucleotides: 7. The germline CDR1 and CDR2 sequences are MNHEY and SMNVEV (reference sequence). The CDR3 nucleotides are TGTGCCAGCCTCCGGACAGGGCTTTACAATGAGCAGTTCTTC. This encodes CASLRTGLYNEQFF.

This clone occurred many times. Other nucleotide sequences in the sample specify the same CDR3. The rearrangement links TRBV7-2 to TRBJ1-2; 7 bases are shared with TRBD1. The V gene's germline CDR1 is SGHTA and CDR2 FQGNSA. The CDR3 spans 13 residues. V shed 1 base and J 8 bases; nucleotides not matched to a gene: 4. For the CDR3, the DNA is TGTGCCAGCAGCTTAGGGACAGGAGGGGGCTACACCTTC. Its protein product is CASSLGTGGGYTF.

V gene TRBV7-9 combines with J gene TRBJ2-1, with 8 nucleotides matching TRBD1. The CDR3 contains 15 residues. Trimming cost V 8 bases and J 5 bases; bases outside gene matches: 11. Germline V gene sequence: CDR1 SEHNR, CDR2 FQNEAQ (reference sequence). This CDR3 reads CASALRTGPHNEQFF. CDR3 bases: TGTGCCAGCGCCCTCCGGACAGGGCCCCACAATGAGCAGTTCTTC.

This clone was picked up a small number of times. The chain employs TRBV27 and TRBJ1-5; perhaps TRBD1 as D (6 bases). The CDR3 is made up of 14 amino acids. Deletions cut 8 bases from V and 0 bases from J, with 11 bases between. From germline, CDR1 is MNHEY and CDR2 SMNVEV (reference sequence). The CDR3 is CASWGAFSNQPQHF. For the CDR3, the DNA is TGTGCCAGCTGGGGGGCGTTTAGCAATCAGCCCCAGCATTTT.

CDR3 in amino acids: CASSQEIAESYNEQFF. In DNA, the CDR3 is TGCGCCAGCAGCCAAGAAATTGCAGAAAGCTACAATGAGCAGTTCTTC. V gene TRBV4-1 combines with J gene TRBJ2-1; D is unclear. The CDR3 extends over 16 amino acids. Trimming took off 0 bases at V and 3 bases at J, with 12 bases between the two ends. CDR1 and CDR2 from the germline V gene are MGHRA and YSYEKL.

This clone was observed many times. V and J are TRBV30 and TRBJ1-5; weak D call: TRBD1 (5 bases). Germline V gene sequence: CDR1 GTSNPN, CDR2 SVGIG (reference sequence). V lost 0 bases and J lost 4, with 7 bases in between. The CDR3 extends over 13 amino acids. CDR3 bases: TGTGCCTGGAGTGTAAAGGGGAATCAGCCCCAGCATTTT. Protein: CAWSVKGNQPQHF.

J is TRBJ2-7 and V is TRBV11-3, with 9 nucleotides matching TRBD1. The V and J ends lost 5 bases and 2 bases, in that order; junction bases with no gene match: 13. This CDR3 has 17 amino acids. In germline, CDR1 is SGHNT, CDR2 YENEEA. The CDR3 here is CASSLGHRDREAYEQYF. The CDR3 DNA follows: TGTGCCAGCAGCCTCGGACACCGGGACAGGGAAGCCTACGAGCAGTACTTC.

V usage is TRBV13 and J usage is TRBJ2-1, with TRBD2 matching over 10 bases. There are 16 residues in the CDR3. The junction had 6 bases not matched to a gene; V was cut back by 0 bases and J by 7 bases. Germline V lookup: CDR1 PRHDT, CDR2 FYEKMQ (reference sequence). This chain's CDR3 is CASSLGPTGLANEQFF. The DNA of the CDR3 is TGTGCCAGCAGCTTAGGACCCACGGGACTAGCGAATGAGCAGTTCTTC.

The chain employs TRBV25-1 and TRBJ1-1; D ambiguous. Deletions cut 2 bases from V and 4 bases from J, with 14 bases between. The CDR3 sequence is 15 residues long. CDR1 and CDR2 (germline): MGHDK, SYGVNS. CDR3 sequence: CASSEGVFRGTEAFF. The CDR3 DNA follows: TGTGCCAGCAGTGAAGGTGTTTTTCGAGGCACTGAAGCTTTCTTT.